This T cell receptor beta chain stems from a study of breast tumors, draining lymph nodes, adjacent tissues. The CDR3 is 15 residues long. Trimming shortened V by 1 base and J by 5 bases, and 18 bases separated the two germline ends. Germline CDR1 and CDR2: DFQATT and SNEGSKA (reference sequence). Study observations and caveats: Tumors had less TCR diversity than lymph nodes, more than nontumor tissue. Data only fit, rather than demonstrated, lymph node origin of most tumor T cells. Most tumor T cells seemingly derive from lymph node, then expand in tumor.

This clonotype was seen repeatedly, ten times or more. Its antigen is as yet unknown. TCRdb processed the multiplex PCR reads anew with MiXCR; each CDR3 protein has one entry. Altogether under 250,000 distinct CDR3 sequences are present, 32% being singletons, with the ten largest covering approximately 1.4%. Breast cancer patients provided tissue from their axillary draining lymph nodes. This chain joins TRBV20-1 and TRBJ2-7; unclear D gene. The TCR originated in a female donor with breast cancer. Some clones in this sample may be carry-over from other donors' samples. The sequencing sample was made of axillary lymph node tissue. Written as DNA, the CDR3 is TGCAGTGCTAGAGTCCATCCGCAGATGATCCACGAGCAGTACTTC. Translated, it gives CSARVHPQMIHEQYF.